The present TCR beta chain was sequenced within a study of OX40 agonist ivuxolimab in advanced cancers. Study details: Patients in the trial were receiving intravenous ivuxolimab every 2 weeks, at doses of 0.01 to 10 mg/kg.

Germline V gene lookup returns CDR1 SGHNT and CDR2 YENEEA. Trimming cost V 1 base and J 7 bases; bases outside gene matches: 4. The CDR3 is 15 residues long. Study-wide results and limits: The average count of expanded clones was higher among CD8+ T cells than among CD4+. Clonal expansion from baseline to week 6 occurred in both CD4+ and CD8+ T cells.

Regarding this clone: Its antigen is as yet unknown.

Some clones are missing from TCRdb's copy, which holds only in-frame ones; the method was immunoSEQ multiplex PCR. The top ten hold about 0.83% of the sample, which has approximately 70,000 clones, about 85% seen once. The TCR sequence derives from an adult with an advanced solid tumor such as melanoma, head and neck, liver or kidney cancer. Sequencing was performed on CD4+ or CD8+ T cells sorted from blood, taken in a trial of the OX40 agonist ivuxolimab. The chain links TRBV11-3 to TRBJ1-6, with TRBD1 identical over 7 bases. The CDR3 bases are TGTGCCAGCAGCTTAGGAGGGACAGTCAATTCACCCCTCCACTTT. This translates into CASSLGGTVNSPLHF.